This is a list of T cell receptor beta chains from one sample in a study of vaccination effects on CD4 cells after COVID-19. These TCRs are of unknown antigen specificity. The method was immunoSEQ multiplex PCR; TCRdb's version includes in-frame clones alone and lacks a portion of them. The sample shows more than 60,000 clones, around 70% of them seen only once. This specimen was CD4+ T cells from PBMCs cultured without peptide, taken after COVID-19 vaccination. All receptors come from a human donor who received a COVID-19 vaccine. Each CDR3 is given with its conserved first and last residue. Fields, in order: clone size, D gene, V gene, J gene, CDR3 length, CDR3 DNA, CDR3 protein. The D gene is left open where the match is weak. Where a row states a size, it is once, few, many or the class of an expanded clone; other rows omit it.

NA	TRBD1	TRBV6-5	TRBJ1-2	15	TGTGCCAGCAGATACGGACAGGGGGCTGTCTATGGCTACACCTTC	CASRYGQGAVYGYTF
few	NA	TRBV28	TRBJ2-5	11	TGTGCCAGCAGTTTCTTGGAGACCCAGTACTTC	CASSFLETQYF
NA	NA	TRBV6-2/TRBV6-3	TRBJ1-1	14	TGTGCCAGCAGTTACGAGGGGGTGAGCCCTGAAGCTTTCTTT	CASSYEGVSPEAFF
NA	NA	TRBV6-2/TRBV6-3	TRBJ2-5	14	TGTGCCAGCAGTTACTTTACAGGGAAAGAGACCCAGTACTTC	CASSYFTGKETQYF
NA	NA	TRBV19	TRBJ1-2	13	TGTGCCAGTAGTCCAACAGGGAACTATGGCTACACCTTC	CASSPTGNYGYTF
NA	TRBD2	TRBV7-2	TRBJ2-1	17	TGTGCCAGCAGCCCACAAAGCGGGGGGGCCCTGGGGAATGAGCAGTTCTTC	CASSPQSGGALGNEQFF
NA	NA	TRBV7-2	TRBJ1-2	15	TGTGCCAGCAGCTTAGGCGCCCCGGGGAGCTATGGCTACACCTTC	CASSLGAPGSYGYTF
NA	NA	TRBV6-2/TRBV6-3	TRBJ2-5	13	TGTGCCAGCAGTTACGAAATTGGGGAGACCCAGTACTTC	CASSYEIGETQYF
NA	NA	TRBV7-3	TRBJ1-2	15	TGTGCCAGCAGCTTAACGGCAGGTTTAAACTATGGCTACACCTTC	CASSLTAGLNYGYTF
NA	NA	TRBV7-9	TRBJ2-3	15	TGTGCCAGCAGCCCTAGCGGACAGGACACAGATACGCAGTATTTT	CASSPSGQDTDTQYF
NA	NA	TRBV10-3	TRBJ1-1	13	TGTGCCATCAGTGACCCGGGAACTACCAAAGCTTTCTTT	CAISDPGTTKAFF
NA	NA	TRBV7-2	TRBJ1-2	13	TGTGCCAGCAGCTTAATGGGGTTATATGGCTACACCTTC	CASSLMGLYGYTF
NA	NA	TRBV7-2	TRBJ1-1	15	TGTGCCAGCAGCTTAGTGGCAGGGTCAGCCACTGAAGCTTTCTTT	CASSLVAGSATEAFF
NA	NA	TRBV3-1/TRBV3-2	TRBJ1-1	12	TGTGCCAGCAGATACAGGAACACTGAAGCTTTCTTT	CASRYRNTEAFF
NA	TRBD2	TRBV14	TRBJ2-3	17	TGTGCCAGCAGCCAATTTCTCTCTAGCGGGGGCACAGATACGCAGTATTTT	CASSQFLSSGGTDTQYF
few	NA	TRBV19	TRBJ1-6	12	TGTGCCAGTACCGTCGGTGATTCACCCCTCCACTTT	CASTVGDSPLHF
NA	NA	TRBV5-1	TRBJ2-2	14	TGCGCCAGCAGCTTGGCTGGGGGCACCGGGGAGCTGTTTTTT	CASSLAGGTGELFF
NA	NA	TRBV5-1	TRBJ2-3	14	TGCGCCAGCAGCTTGGAGACAGGCACAGATACGCAGTATTTT	CASSLETGTDTQYF
NA	NA	TRBV3-1/TRBV3-2	TRBJ2-3	14	TGTGCCAGCAGCCGGATGGGGGGCGCAGATACGCAGTATTTT	CASSRMGGADTQYF
few	NA	TRBV5-1	TRBJ2-3	14	TGCGCCAGCAGCTCCGGGGGTTACTCAGATACGCAGTATTTT	CASSSGGYSDTQYF
NA	NA	TRBV12-3/TRBV12-4	TRBJ1-5	13	TGTGCCAGCAGTTTATCATCCGATCAGCCCCAGCATTTT	CASSLSSDQPQHF
NA	TRBD1	TRBV29-1	TRBJ1-1	13	TGCAGCGTTGAAAGGGACAGGGGCGTGGAAGCTTTCTTT	CSVERDRGVEAFF
NA	NA	TRBV19	TRBJ2-1	14	TGTGCCAGTAGTCGTACTAGTAACCACAATGAGCAGTTCTTC	CASSRTSNHNEQFF
once	NA	TRBV5-6	TRBJ2-1	17	TGTGCCAGCAGCTTGGTTGGGGACGCGAGCTCCTACAATGAGCAGTTCTTC	CASSLVGDASSYNEQFF
few	NA	TRBV3-1/TRBV3-2	TRBJ2-1	17	TGTGCCAGCAGCCCAGGAAGTAAGTCACAAGGGGGCAATGAGCAGTTCTTC	CASSPGSKSQGGNEQFF
NA	NA	TRBV6-6	TRBJ1-1	12	TGTGCCAGCAACAGAATGAACACTGAAGCTTTCTTT	CASNRMNTEAFF
NA	TRBD1	TRBV5-1	TRBJ2-5	15	TGCGCCAGCAGCTCTAAGGACAGGGCCCGGGAGACCCAGTACTTC	CASSSKDRARETQYF
few	TRBD1	TRBV30	TRBJ1-2	12	TGTGCCTGGAACGACAGGGGTTATGGCTACACCTTC	CAWNDRGYGYTF
NA	TRBD1	TRBV7-2	TRBJ2-3	14	TGTGCCAGCAGGCGGGACAGGGGGACAGATACGCAGTATTTT	CASRRDRGTDTQYF
NA	TRBD1	TRBV5-5	TRBJ2-5	16	TGTGCCAGCAGCTCCGCAGGGGGCACCGGGGGAGAGACCCAGTACTTC	CASSSAGGTGGETQYF
few	NA	TRBV10-1	TRBJ1-3	12	TGCGCCAGCAGCGCCGGTGGGAACACCATATATTTT	CASSAGGNTIYF